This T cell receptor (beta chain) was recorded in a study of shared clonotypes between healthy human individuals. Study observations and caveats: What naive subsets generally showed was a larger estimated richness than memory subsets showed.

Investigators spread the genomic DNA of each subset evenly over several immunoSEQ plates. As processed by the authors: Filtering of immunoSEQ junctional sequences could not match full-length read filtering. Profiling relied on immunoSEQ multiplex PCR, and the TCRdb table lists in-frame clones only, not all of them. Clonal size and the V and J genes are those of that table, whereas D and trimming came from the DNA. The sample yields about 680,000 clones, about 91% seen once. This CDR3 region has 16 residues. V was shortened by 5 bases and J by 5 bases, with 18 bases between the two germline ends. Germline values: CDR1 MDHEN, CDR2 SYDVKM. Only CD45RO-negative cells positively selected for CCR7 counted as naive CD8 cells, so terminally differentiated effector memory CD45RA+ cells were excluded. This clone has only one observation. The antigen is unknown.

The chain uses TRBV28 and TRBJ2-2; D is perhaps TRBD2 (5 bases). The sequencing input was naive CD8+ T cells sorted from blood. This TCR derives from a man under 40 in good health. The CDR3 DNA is TGTGCCAGCAGTCGGCAAGGCGGGCAGAAAACCGGGGAGCTGTTTTTT. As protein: CASSRQGGQKTGELFF.